The 21 T cell receptor beta chains below were found in one sample sequenced in a study of breast tumors, draining lymph nodes, adjacent tissues. One entry per CDR3 protein results from TCRdb running MiXCR on the multiplex PCR reads. Here the sample spans 85,000 to 120,000 distinct CDR3 sequences, more than 30% being singletons. Breast cancer patients provided tissue from their axillary draining lymph nodes. The sample consisted of axillary lymph node tissue. Receptors were obtained from a female donor with breast cancer. Some clones in this sample may be carry-over from other donors' samples.

As to this clonotype: The limits of the CDR3 on the DNA are not certain, so only TCRdb's listed CDR3 is given. The genes are TRBV9 and TRBJ1-4; TRBD1, as called in the table, went unchecked against the DNA. The CDR3 is 12 residues long, ends included. CDR1 and CDR2 (germline): SGDLS, YYNGEE. The chain's CDR3 is CASSVAHGTGMF.

As concerns this clonotype: This may arise from a read error, as a much more abundant clone is one base away. Because the CDR3 is missing its conserved closing phenylalanine or tryptophan, this is likely a read error. The V call is TRBV13, the J call TRBJ1-3, with 9 positions matching TRBD1. Losses at the gene ends were 4 bases for V and 0 bases for J; bases not matched to a gene: 4. The germline gives CDR1 PRHDT, CDR2 FYEKMQ (reference sequence). The CDR3 is 16 residues long. This CDR3 is CASSWRQGGSGNTIYL. Here the CDR3 DNA reads TGTGCCAGCAGCTGGCGACAGGGGGGCTCTGGAAACACCATATATCTT.

This clonotype was observed a few times. The genes are TRBV6-5 and TRBJ1-3; D is possibly TRBD1 (5 bases). The CDR3 has 14 amino acids. Trimming pared 5 bases from V and 4 bases from J, leaving 12 bases between. Germline CDR1 is MNHEY and CDR2 is SVGAGI. CDR3 region: CASSPGPGGNTIYF. CDR3 bases: TGTGCCAGCAGTCCGGGGCCAGGGGGAAACACCATATATTTT.

This clonotype has just a few counts. The chain has TRBV6-2 or TRBV6-3 and TRBJ1-1; D gene unclear. Germline CDR1 and CDR2: MNHEY and SVGEGT. The CDR3 totals 11 residues. V lost 7 bases, J lost 3 bases, and 6 bases lay in between. The CDR3: CASTRDTEAFF. The CDR3, as DNA: TGTGCCAGCACCAGAGACACTGAAGCTTTCTTT.

This clonotype occurred many times. This rearrangement joins TRBV7-8 to TRBJ2-5; perhaps TRBD1 as D (5 bases). The CDR3 is 16 amino acids. Germline V gene data show CDR1 as SGHVS and CDR2 as FQNEAQ. The V end lost 1 base, the J end lost 0 bases, and 12 bases lay between the germline ends. CDR3 sequence (DNA): TGTGCCAGCAGCTTAGGTCAGGGCCTCTACCAAGAGACCCAGTACTTC. It specifies CASSLGQGLYQETQYF. The full variable domain, its missing parts supplied by reference TRBV7-8 and TRBJ2-5, is GAGVSQSPRYKVAKRGQDVALRCDPISGHVSLFWYQQALGQGPEFLTYFQNEAQLDKSGLPSDRFFAERPEGSVSTLKIQRTQQEDSAVYLCASSLGQGLYQETQYFGPGTRLLVL.

A remark on this clonotype: An end of the junction does not agree with germline; a read error may underlie this. CDR3 nucleotide sequence: TGTGCCATCAGCGGGTACGAGCAGCACTTC. Protein sequence: CAISGYEQHF. The chain is built from TRBV7-8 and TRBJ2-7, with a possible D match to TRBD2 (6 bases). CDR3 length: 10 residues. CDR1 SGHVS and CDR2 FQNEAQ come from the germline V gene.

Concerning this clonotype: A much larger clone is a single base away; this may be a read error. This chain links TRBV20-1 with TRBJ2-1; D is unresolved. Germline lookup yields CDR1 DFQATT and CDR2 SNEGSKA (reference sequence). The length of the CDR3 is 12 residues. This chain's CDR3 is CSASRVYNEPFF. The CDR3 DNA sequence: TGCAGTGCTAGCCGGGTTTACAATGAGCCGTTCTTC.

This clonotype came up many times. The chain uses TRBV27 and TRBJ2-7; 7 bases are a match to TRBD2. V shed 2 bases and J 2 bases; nucleotides not matched to a gene: 6. CDR3 length equals 15 residues. Germline V CDR1 and CDR2: MNHEY, SMNVEV (reference sequence). The CDR3 DNA follows: TGTGCCAGCAGTTTAATCGCTAGCGGAGCCTACGAGCAGTACTTC. The encoded protein is CASSLIASGAYEQYF.

This clonotype was detected ten times or more. The V and J genes are TRBV7-9 and TRBJ2-2; 11 nucleotides match TRBD1. V lost 5 bases to trimming and J lost 1 base; unmatched junction nucleotides: 9. Looked up from germline, CDR1 is SEHNR and CDR2 is FQNEAQ (reference sequence). The length of the CDR3 is 18 residues. CDR3 amino acids: CASSPRAGQGVNTGELFF. In DNA, the CDR3 is TGTGCCAGCAGCCCTAGAGCGGGACAGGGGGTGAACACCGGGGAGCTGTTTTTT.

The chain uses TRBV20-1 and TRBJ1-2; D call uncertain. From germline, CDR1 is DFQATT and CDR2 SNEGSKA (reference sequence). The V end lost 5 bases, the J end lost 2 bases, and 6 bases lay between the germline ends. The length of the CDR3 is 11 residues. This chain's CDR3 is CSAWANYGYTF. In DNA, the CDR3 is TGCAGTGCTTGGGCCAACTATGGCTACACCTTC.

This clonotype was observed at least ten times. The rearrangement joins TRBV4-1 to TRBJ1-5; no clear D gene. Per germline, CDR1 MGHRA and CDR2 YSYEKL. This CDR3 comprises 14 residues. Trimming took off 3 bases at V and 3 bases at J, with 9 bases between the two ends. The chain's CDR3 is CASSQGSYNQPQHF. CDR3 nucleotide sequence: TGCGCCAGCAGCCAGGGCAGCTACAATCAGCCCCAGCATTTT.

This clonotype was recorded a few times. With a much larger clone just one base away, this may be a read error. This chain connects TRBV12-3 or TRBV12-4 to TRBJ2-1, with D possibly matching TRBD2 (6 bases). V lost 3 bases and J lost 1, with 19 bases in between. This CDR3 region has 18 residues. CDR3 sequence (DNA): TGTGCCAGCAGTTTCGGCGGTATGATTAGCGGTTCCTACAATGAGCAGTTCTTC. It yields the protein CASSFGGMISGSYNEQFF.

At least ten counts were recorded for this clonotype. The V and J genes are TRBV28 and TRBJ1-2, with 7 nucleotides matching TRBD1. V was clipped by 3 bases and J by 2 bases; unmatched bases: 3. The germline CDR1 and CDR2 sequences are MDHEN and SYDVKM. The CDR3 has 14 amino acids. The CDR3 here is CASSFPGQNYGYTF. CDR3 sequence (DNA): TGTGCCAGCAGTTTTCCGGGACAGAACTATGGCTACACCTTC.

This clonotype was seen ten or more times. This sequence joins TRBV5-6 and TRBJ2-5; 11 positions agree with TRBD2. This CDR3 spans 16 amino acids. Germline CDR1 reads SGHDT; CDR2 reads YYEEEE. Trimming cost V 2 bases and J 5 bases; bases outside gene matches: 8. For the CDR3, the DNA is TGTGCCAGCAGCTTAGGACTAGCGGGTAGTCGGGAGACCCAGTACTTC. It yields the protein CASSLGLAGSRETQYF.

This clonotype occurred many times. V is TRBV6-5 and J is TRBJ2-1, with D maybe TRBD2 (5 bases). Germline CDR1 is MNHEY and CDR2 is SVGAGI. CDR3 length: 13 amino acids. Trimming removed 6 bases at V and 10 bases at J, with 16 bases between. For the CDR3, the DNA is TGTGCCAGCAGCCACGGACTGTACGGCGAGCAGTTCTTC. It is translated as CASSHGLYGEQFF.

This clonotype appeared many times. The J gene is TRBJ2-1, the V gene TRBV6-5; TRBD1 is a possible D gene (5 bases). Trimming removed 5 bases at V and 6 bases at J, with 14 bases between. This CDR3 has 14 residues. The germline CDR1 and CDR2 sequences are MNHEY and SVGAGI. The CDR3: CASSLDKAPNEQFF. Here the CDR3 DNA reads TGTGCCAGCAGTCTGGACAAGGCCCCCAATGAGCAGTTCTTC.

This clonotype was recorded at least ten times. V is TRBV2 and J is TRBJ2-3; no definite D call. Between the trimmed V and J ends, which lost 5 bases and 2 bases, there was a span of 5 bases. This CDR3 region has 12 residues. Germline assignment: CDR1 SNHLY and CDR2 FYNNEI. The CDR3 nucleotides read TGTGCCAGCAGTTCGGTCACAGATACGCAGTATTTT. Translating gives CASSSVTDTQYF.

Many counts were recorded for this clonotype. A much larger clone is a single base away; this may be a read error. This rearrangement joins TRBV29-1 to TRBJ2-1; 9 nucleotides line up with TRBD2. The CDR3 is 13 residues long. Germline CDR1 and CDR2: SQVTM and ANQGSEA. Trimming at V came to 1 base and at J to 9 bases, leaving 4 bases not matched to a gene. CDR3 nucleotide sequence: TGCAGCGTTGAAGGCGGGGGGGGCATTGAGCAGTTCTTC. Protein product: CSVEGGGGIEQFF.

The table lists this clonotype with many counts. The rearrangement uses TRBV7-9 and TRBJ1-3, with TRBD1 identical over 8 bases. Trimming took 2 bases from V and 4 from J; bases not matched to a gene: 7. CDR3 size: 16 residues. The germline gives CDR1 SEHNR, CDR2 FQNEAQ (reference sequence). In DNA form, the CDR3 reads TGTGCCAGCAGCTTACTCTCAGGACAGGGAGGAAACACCATATATTTT. Translating it yields CASSLLSGQGGNTIYF.

The genes are TRBV7-9 and TRBJ1-5; D might be TRBD1 (6 bases). Germline values: CDR1 SEHNR, CDR2 FQNEAQ (reference sequence). Trimming took 2 bases from V and 7 from J, leaving 21 bases between them. This CDR3 is 17 amino acids long. This CDR3 reads CASSLIIAGDNEQPQHF. CDR3 coding DNA: TGTGCCAGCAGCTTAATTATAGCGGGGGACAATGAGCAGCCCCAGCATTTT.

This clonotype appeared a single time. The chain combines TRBV20-1 with TRBJ1-5; 10 nucleotides agree with TRBD1. Losses at the gene ends were 2 bases for V and 0 bases for J; bases not matched to a gene: 13. The CDR3 runs 19 residues. Germline CDR1 and CDR2: DFQATT and SNEGSKA (reference sequence). In DNA, the CDR3 is TGCAGTGCTAGATTCCCGGGACAGGGGAAGAGGTATAGCAATCAGCCCCAGCATTTT. This sequence encodes CSARFPGQGKRYSNQPQHF.